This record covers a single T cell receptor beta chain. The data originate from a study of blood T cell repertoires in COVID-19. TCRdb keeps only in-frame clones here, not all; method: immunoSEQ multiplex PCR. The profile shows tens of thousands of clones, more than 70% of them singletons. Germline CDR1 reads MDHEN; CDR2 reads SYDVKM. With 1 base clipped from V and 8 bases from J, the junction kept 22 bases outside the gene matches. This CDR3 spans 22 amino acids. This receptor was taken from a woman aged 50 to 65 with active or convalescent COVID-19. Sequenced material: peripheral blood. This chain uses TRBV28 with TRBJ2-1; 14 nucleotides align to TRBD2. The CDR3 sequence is CASSLSGDSGTSGSGGRDEQFF. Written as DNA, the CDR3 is TGTGCCAGCAGTTTATCTGGCGACTCCGGGACTAGCGGGAGCGGGGGGCGGGATGAGCAGTTCTTC. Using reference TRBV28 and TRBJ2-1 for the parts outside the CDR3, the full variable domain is DVKVTQSSRYLVKRTGEKVFLECVQDMDHENMFWYRQDPGLGLRLIYFSYDVKMKEKGDIPEGYSVSREKKERFSLILESASTNQTSMYLCASSLSGDSGTSGSGGRDEQFFGPGTRLTVL.